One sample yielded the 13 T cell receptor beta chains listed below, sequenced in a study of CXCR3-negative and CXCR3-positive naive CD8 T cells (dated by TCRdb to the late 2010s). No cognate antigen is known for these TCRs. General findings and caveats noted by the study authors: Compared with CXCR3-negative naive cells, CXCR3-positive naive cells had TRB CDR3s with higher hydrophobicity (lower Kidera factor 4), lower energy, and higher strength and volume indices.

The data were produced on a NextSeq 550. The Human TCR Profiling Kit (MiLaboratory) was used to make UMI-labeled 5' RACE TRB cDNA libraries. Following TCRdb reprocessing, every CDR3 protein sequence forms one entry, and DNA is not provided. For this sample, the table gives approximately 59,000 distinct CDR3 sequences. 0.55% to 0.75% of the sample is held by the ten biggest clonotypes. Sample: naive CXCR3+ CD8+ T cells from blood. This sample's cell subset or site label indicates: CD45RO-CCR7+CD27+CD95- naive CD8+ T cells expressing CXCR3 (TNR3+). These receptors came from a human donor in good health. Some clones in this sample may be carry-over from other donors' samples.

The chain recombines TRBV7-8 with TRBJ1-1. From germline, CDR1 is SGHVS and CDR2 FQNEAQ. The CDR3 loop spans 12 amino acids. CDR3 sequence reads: CASNSYNTEAFF.

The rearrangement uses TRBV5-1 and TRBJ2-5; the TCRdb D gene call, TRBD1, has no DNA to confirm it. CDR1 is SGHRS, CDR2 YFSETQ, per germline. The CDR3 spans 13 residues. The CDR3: CASSLTTEETQYF.

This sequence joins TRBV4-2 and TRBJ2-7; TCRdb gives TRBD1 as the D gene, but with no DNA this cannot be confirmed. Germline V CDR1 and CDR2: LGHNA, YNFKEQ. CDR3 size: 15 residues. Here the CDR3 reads CASSQVRTGGHEQYF.

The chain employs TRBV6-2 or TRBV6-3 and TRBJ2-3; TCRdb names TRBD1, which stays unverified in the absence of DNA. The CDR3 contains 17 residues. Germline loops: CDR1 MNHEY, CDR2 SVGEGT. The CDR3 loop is CASMGFLGGANTDTQYF.

This chain's CDR3 is CASSSRGGGPINEQFF. The chain joins TRBV28 to TRBJ2-1; TCRdb selects TRBD2, and the lack of DNA leaves this call unchecked. The germline CDR1 and CDR2 sequences are MDHEN and SYDVKM. The CDR3 loop spans 16 amino acids.

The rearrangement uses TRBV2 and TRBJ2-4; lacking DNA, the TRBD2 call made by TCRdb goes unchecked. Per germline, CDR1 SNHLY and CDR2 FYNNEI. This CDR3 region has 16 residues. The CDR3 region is CASRWSRDSAKNIQYF.

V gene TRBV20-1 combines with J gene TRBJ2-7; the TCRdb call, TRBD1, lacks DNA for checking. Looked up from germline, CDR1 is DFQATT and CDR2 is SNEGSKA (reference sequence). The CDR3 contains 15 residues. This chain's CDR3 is CSAAENRGVNGEQYF.

The CDR3 loop reads CASSLAVDEQFF. V is TRBV5-1 and J is TRBJ2-1. The CDR3 consists of 12 residues. Germline-derived CDR1 and CDR2 are SGHRS and YFSETQ.

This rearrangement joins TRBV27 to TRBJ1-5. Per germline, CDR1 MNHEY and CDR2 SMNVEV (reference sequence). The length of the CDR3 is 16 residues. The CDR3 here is CASSLSFSGSNQPQHF.

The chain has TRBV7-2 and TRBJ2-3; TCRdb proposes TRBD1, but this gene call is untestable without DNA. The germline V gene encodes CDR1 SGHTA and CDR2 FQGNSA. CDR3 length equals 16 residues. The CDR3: CASSDLAGAITDTQYF.

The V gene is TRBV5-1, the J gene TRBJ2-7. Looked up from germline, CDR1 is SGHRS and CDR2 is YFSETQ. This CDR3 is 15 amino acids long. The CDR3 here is CASAPEVGGTYEQYF.

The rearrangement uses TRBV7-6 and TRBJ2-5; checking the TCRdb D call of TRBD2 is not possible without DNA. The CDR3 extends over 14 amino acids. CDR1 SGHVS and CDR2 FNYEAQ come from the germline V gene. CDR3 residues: CASSSPGLQETQYF.

The CDR3 is CASLELQMNTEAFF. The chain has TRBV2 and TRBJ1-1. The CDR3 loop spans 14 amino acids. Germline assignment: CDR1 SNHLY and CDR2 FYNNEI. Complete variable domain (other parts from reference TRBV2 and TRBJ1-1): EPEVTQTPSHQVTQMGQEVILRCVPISNHLYFYWYRQILGQKVEFLVSFYNNEISEKSEIFDDQFSVERPDGSNFTLKIRSTKLEDSAMYFCASLELQMNTEAFFGQGTRLTVV.